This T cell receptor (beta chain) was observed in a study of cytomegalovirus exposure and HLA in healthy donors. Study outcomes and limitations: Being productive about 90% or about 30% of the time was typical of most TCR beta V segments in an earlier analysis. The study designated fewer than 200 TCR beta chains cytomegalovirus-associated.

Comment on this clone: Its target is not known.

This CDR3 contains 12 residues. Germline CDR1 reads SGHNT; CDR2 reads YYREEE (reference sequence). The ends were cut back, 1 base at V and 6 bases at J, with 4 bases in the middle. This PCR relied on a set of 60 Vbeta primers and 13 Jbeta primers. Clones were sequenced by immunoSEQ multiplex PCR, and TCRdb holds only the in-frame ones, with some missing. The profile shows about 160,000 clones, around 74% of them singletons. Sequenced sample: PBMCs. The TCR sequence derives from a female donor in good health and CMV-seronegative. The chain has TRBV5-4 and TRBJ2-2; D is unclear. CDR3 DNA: TGTGCCAGCAGCTTGCTCTCCGGGGAGCTGTTTTTT. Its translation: CASSLLSGELFF.